Reported below is one T cell receptor (beta chain). Its antigen is not known. Use of 60 Vbeta and 13 Jbeta primers characterized the PCR. Using immunoSEQ multiplex PCR, the repertoire was profiled, and TCRdb retains in-frame clones only, with some absent. The sample records roughly 140,000 clones, around 75% being singletons. The source of the sample is a study of cytomegalovirus exposure and HLA in healthy donors. Overall study results and limits: Productive status was seen about 87% or about 30% of the time for most TCR beta V segments in an earlier analysis. The authors reported that TCR beta sequences could predict HLA-A and HLA-B alleles. These predictions were accurate for most subjects in the first cohort.

The CDR3 extends over 15 amino acids. Germline lookup yields CDR1 MDHEN and CDR2 SYDVKM. The V and J ends lost 2 bases and 2 bases, in that order; junction bases with no gene match: 5. The sequencing input was PBMCs. The gene calls are TRBV28 and TRBJ2-7; 8 positions match TRBD2. The clonotype originates from a woman under 40 in good health and CMV-seronegative. The CDR3 spells CASSLDSAGAYEQYV. The CDR3 DNA is TGTGCCAGCAGTTTAGATTCAGCGGGGGCCTACGAGCAGTACGTC.